The 15 T cell receptor beta chains presented below share a single source sample, sequenced in a study of blood T cells in healthy people across ages. For the second PCR, which ran for about 6 to 12 cycles, a sample-barcoded 5' primer and a J-beta primer mix were used. TCRdb re-called the 5' RACE reads through MiXCR, storing one row per CDR3 protein. The sample lists hundreds of thousands of distinct CDR3 sequences; about 30% were seen once. The sample consisted of blood. All receptors derive from a woman of 80 years or more in good health.

This clonotype was detected ten times or more. The genes are TRBV28 and TRBJ1-6; D ambiguous. Germline CDR1 reads MDHEN; CDR2 reads SYDVKM. The CDR3 is made up of 13 amino acids. Trimming took off 6 bases at V and 9 bases at J, with 12 bases between the two ends. CDR3 bases: TGTGCCAGCAGGTCACGGGGAATTTCACCCCTCCACTTT. It yields the protein CASRSRGISPLHF. The full variable domain, rest sourced from reference TRBV28 and TRBJ1-6, is DVKVTQSSRYLVKRTGEKVFLECVQDMDHENMFWYRQDPGLGLRLIYFSYDVKMKEKGDIPEGYSVSREKKERFSLILESASTNQTSMYLCASRSRGISPLHFGNGTRLTVT.

The chain links TRBV20-1 to TRBJ1-4, with D tentatively TRBD1 (6 bases). CDR3 length equals 14 residues. Trimming took 6 bases from V and 8 from J, leaving 19 bases between them. CDR1 and CDR2 from the germline V gene are DFQATT and SNEGSKA (reference sequence). The CDR3 nucleotides read TGCAGTGCGGAGATGGGGGGCCTGGTAGAAAAACTGTTTTTT. Translated: CSAEMGGLVEKLFF.

This clonotype was detected ten times or more. J is TRBJ1-5 and V is TRBV20-1; D may be TRBD1 (6 bases). The germline gives CDR1 DFQATT, CDR2 SNEGSKA (reference sequence). The CDR3 contains 14 residues. Trimming removed 5 bases from V and 5 bases from J, with 16 bases in between. CDR3 protein: CSAGKWGADQPQHF. In nucleotides, the CDR3 is TGCAGTGCTGGAAAATGGGGGGCGGATCAGCCCCAGCATTTT.

V gene TRBV28 combines with J gene TRBJ1-4; D not certain. The CDR3 is 12 amino acids. Germline V gene sequence: CDR1 MDHEN, CDR2 SYDVKM. Trimming pared 1 base from V and 10 bases from J, leaving 7 bases between. CDR3 nucleotide sequence: TGTGCCAGCAGTTTATTTAATAGAAAACTGTTTTTT. It encodes CASSLFNRKLFF.

V usage is TRBV24-1 and J usage is TRBJ2-7; 11 nucleotides align to TRBD2. V lost 2 bases, J lost 7 bases, and 12 bases stayed unmatched. This CDR3 has 17 residues. Per germline, CDR1 KGHDR and CDR2 SFDVKD. DNA of the CDR3: TGTGCCACCAGTGATTCTTTAGCGGGGGGGCCCATGGATGAGCAGTACTTC. It translates to CATSDSLAGGPMDEQYF.

Many counts were recorded for this clonotype. DNA of the CDR3: TGTGCCAGCAGCCGGGACAATTTGAATTACGAGCAGTACTTC. The encoded protein is CASSRDNLNYEQYF. The chain is built from TRBV7-3 and TRBJ2-7, with D tentatively TRBD1 (6 bases). CDR1 is SGHTA and CDR2 is FQGTGA in the germline V gene. The CDR3 has 14 residues. Deletions cut 5 bases from V and 4 bases from J, with 15 bases between.

This clonotype was counted ten times or more. The V and J genes are TRBV6-1 and TRBJ2-4; D perhaps matches TRBD1 (5 bases). V lost 2 bases and J 8 bases, leaving 10 bases between the germline ends. This CDR3 has 13 residues. Germline V gene lookup returns CDR1 MNHNS and CDR2 SASEGT. CDR3 bases: TGTGCCAGCAGTGAATTAAGGGGCCACATTCAGTACTTC. Amino acid sequence: CASSELRGHIQYF.

This clonotype was counted many times. This sequence joins TRBV5-1 and TRBJ2-7; TRBD1 is a possible D gene (6 bases). The V gene lost 0 bases and the J gene lost 2 bases, with 9 bases spanning the gap. CDR1 is SGHRS and CDR2 is YFSETQ in the germline V gene. The CDR3 length is 14 residues. CDR3 in amino acids: CASSLAGVAYEQYF. Here the CDR3 DNA reads TGCGCCAGCAGCTTGGCAGGGGTCGCCTACGAGCAGTACTTC.

The rearrangement links TRBV20-1 to TRBJ2-7; D is undetermined. Per the germline V gene, CDR1 is DFQATT and CDR2 is SNEGSKA (reference sequence). The V gene lost 4 bases and the J gene lost 9 bases, with 28 bases spanning the gap. The CDR3 covers 16 residues. Written as DNA, the CDR3 is TGCAGTGCTATCGGACCAAACTTACCTAAACTTAACGGGCAGTACTTC. Translated: CSAIGPNLPKLNGQYF.

This clonotype was seen ten or more times. The rearrangement joins TRBV7-9 to TRBJ1-5; no firm D call. The V gene lost 5 bases and the J gene lost 2 bases, with 19 bases spanning the gap. Germline V gene lookup returns CDR1 SEHNR and CDR2 FQNEAQ (reference sequence). The CDR3 totals 17 residues. The CDR3 bases are TGTGCCAGCAGCCCCCGCCAAGAAGGGTATGGCAATCAGCCCCAGCATTTT. Amino acid sequence: CASSPRQEGYGNQPQHF.

This CDR3 is CASSEGDRGNQPQHF. The CDR3 nucleotides are TGCGCCAGCAGTGAAGGAGACAGGGGTAATCAGCCCCAGCATTTT. This chain connects TRBV10-2 to TRBJ1-5; TRBD1 agrees at 8 bases. J lost 4 bases, V lost 3 bases, and 5 bases had no gene match. CDR1 and CDR2 from the germline V gene are WSHSY and SAAADI. CDR3 size: 15 residues.

This clonotype was counted many times. The rearrangement uses TRBV18 and TRBJ2-1; weak D call: TRBD1 (6 bases). This CDR3 has 14 residues. V lost 1 base to trimming and J lost 3 bases, with 7 bases between them. Germline lookup yields CDR1 KGHSH and CDR2 LQKENI. The DNA of the CDR3 is TGTGCCAGCTCACCACGACAGGTCTACAATGAGCAGTTCTTC. This translates into CASSPRQVYNEQFF.

Ten or more counts support this clonotype. The chain links TRBV6-2 or TRBV6-3 to TRBJ2-5; D ambiguous. V was clipped by 2 bases and J by 5 bases, with 21 bases between them. The germline V gene has CDR1 MNHEY and CDR2 SVGEGT. The CDR3 length is 17 residues. As DNA, the CDR3 is TGTGCCAGCAGTTACACAGCTAGAGCTTCATTGGGTGAGACCCAGTACTTC. It codes for CASSYTARASLGETQYF.

This clonotype has at least ten counts. V and J are TRBV3-1 and TRBJ2-7; the D is unclear. Germline-derived CDR1 and CDR2 are LGHDT and YNNKEL (reference sequence). The CDR3 loop spans 12 amino acids. Trimming removed 0 bases at V and 11 bases at J, with 11 bases between. CDR3 residues: CASSQDAFFEYF. The CDR3, as DNA: TGTGCCAGCAGCCAAGATGCGTTTTTCGAGTACTTC.

Ten or more counts support this clonotype. The CDR3 DNA is TGCGCCAGCAGCCAAGGGCTAGCGTCCTACAATGAGCAGTTCTTC. Translation gives CASSQGLASYNEQFF. The rearrangement joins TRBV4-1 to TRBJ2-1; D possibly corresponds to TRBD2 (6 bases). V lost 1 base and J lost 1, with 8 bases in between. From germline, CDR1 is MGHRA and CDR2 YSYEKL. CDR3 length equals 15 residues.